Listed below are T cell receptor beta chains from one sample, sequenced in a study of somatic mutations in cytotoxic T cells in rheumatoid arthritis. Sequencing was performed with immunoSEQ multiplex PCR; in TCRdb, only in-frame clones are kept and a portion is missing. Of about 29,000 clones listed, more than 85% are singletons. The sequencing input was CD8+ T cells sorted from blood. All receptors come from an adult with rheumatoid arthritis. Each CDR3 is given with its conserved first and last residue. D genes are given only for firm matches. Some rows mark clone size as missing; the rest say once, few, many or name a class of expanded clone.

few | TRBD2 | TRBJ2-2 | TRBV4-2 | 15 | CASSQDGLATGELFF | TGTGCCAGCAGCCAAGACGGACTAGCAACCGGGGAGCTGTTTTTT
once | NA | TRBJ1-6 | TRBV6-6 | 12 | CASSYGNSPLHF | TGTGCCAGCAGTTATGGTAATTCACCCCTCCACTTT
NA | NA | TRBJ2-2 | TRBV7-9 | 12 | CASSPNTGELFF | TGTGCCAGCAGCCCGAACACCGGGGAGCTGTTTTTT
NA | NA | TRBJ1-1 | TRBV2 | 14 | CASSSRGIDTEAFF | TGTGCCAGCAGTTCTAGAGGTATCGACACTGAAGCTTTCTTT
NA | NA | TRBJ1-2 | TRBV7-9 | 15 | CASSWGRVDYGGYTF | TGTGCCAGCAGCTGGGGACGGGTGGACTATGGGGGCTACACCTTC
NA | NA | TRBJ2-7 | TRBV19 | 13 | CASSIFPSYEQYF | TGTGCCAGTAGTATTTTTCCCTCCTACGAGCAGTACTTC
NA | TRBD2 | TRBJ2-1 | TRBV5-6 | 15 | CASSLVSGGYNEQFF | TGTGCCAGCAGCTTGGTCAGCGGGGGTTACAATGAGCAGTTCTTC
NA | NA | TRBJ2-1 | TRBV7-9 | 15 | CASSLGAGTYNEQFF | TGTGCCAGCAGCTTAGGAGCAGGGACCTACAATGAGCAGTTCTTC
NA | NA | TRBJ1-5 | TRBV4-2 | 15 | CASSQVYSPNQPQHF | TGTGCCAGCAGCCAAGTATATAGCCCCAATCAGCCCCAGCATTTT
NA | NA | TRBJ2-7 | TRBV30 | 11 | CAWSDGYEQYF | TGTGCCTGGAGTGACGGTTACGAGCAGTACTTC
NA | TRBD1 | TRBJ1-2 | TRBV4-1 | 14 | CASSHGQENYGYTF | TGCGCCAGCAGCCATGGACAGGAAAACTATGGCTACACCTTC